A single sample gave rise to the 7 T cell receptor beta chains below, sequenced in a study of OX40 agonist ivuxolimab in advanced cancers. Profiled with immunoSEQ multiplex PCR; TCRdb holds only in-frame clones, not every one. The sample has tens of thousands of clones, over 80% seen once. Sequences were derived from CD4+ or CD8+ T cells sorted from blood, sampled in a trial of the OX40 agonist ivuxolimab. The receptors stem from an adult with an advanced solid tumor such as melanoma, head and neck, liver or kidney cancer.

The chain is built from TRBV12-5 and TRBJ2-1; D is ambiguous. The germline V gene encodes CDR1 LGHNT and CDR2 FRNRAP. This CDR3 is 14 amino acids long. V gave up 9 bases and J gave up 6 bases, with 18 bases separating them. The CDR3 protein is CASDTATSPNEQFF. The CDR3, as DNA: TGTGCTAGCGACACCGCGACATCGCCCAATGAGCAGTTCTTC.

CDR3 in amino acids: CASSIRHYYEQYF. In DNA form, the CDR3 reads TGTGCCAGTAGTATTCGCCACTACTACGAGCAGTACTTC. The chain has TRBV19 and TRBJ2-7; D ambiguous. The CDR3 runs to 13 residues. The germline V gene has CDR1 LNHDA and CDR2 SQIVND (reference sequence). V was shortened by 3 bases and J by 3 bases, with 9 bases between the two germline ends.

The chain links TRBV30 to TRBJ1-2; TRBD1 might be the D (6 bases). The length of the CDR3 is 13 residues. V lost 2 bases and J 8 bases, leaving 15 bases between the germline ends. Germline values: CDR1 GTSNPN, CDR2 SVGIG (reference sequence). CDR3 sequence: CAWSLGGAGGYTF. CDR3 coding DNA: TGTGCCTGGAGTCTTGGGGGCGCTGGGGGCTACACCTTC.

The CDR3 sequence is CASGAGTSLHYNEQFF. CDR3 sequence (DNA): TGTGCCAGCGGAGCCGGGACTAGCCTTCACTACAATGAGCAGTTCTTC. The rearrangement joins TRBV28 to TRBJ2-1, with 9 bases lining up with TRBD2. J gave up 3 bases and V 8 bases, and 11 bases lay outside the gene matches. The CDR3 consists of 16 residues. CDR1 and CDR2 from the germline V gene are MDHEN and SYDVKM.

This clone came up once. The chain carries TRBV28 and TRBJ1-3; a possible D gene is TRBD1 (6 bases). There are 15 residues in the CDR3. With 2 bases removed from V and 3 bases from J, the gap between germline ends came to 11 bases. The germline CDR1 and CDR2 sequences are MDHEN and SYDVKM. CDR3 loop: CASSLSRGGGNTIYF. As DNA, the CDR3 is TGTGCCAGCAGTTTAAGCAGGGGTGGTGGAAACACCATATATTTT.

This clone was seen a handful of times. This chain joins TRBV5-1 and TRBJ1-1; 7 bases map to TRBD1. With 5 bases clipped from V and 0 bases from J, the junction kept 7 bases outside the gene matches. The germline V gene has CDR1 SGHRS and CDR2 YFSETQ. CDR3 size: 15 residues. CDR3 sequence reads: CASRHTGTVNTEAFF. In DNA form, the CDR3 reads TGCGCCAGCAGACATACCGGGACAGTGAACACTGAAGCTTTCTTT. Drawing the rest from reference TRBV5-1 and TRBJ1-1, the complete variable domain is KAGVTQTPRYLIKTRGQQVTLSCSPISGHRSVSWYQQTPGQGLQFLFEYFSETQRNKGNFPGRFSGRQFSNSRSEMNVSTLELGDSALYLCASRHTGTVNTEAFFGQGTRLTVV.

For the CDR3, the DNA is TGTGCCAGCAGCTTAGGGGGACAGGGGGCGTCCGGGGAGCTGTTTTTT. Translating gives CASSLGGQGASGELFF. The chain combines TRBV7-9 with TRBJ2-2; TRBD1 agrees at 12 bases. The CDR3 has 16 amino acids. Unmatched junction bases numbered 3, after V lost 1 base and J lost 6 bases. Germline V gene sequence: CDR1 SEHNR, CDR2 FQNEAQ (reference sequence).